This TCR beta chain was identified in a study of blood T cell repertoires in COVID-19. Resolution of symptoms, clearance, or two negative PCRs was present in recovered Cohort 3 donors. Original processing methods: Reference gene primer amplification gave estimated nucleated cell counts. Profiling relied on immunoSEQ multiplex PCR, and the TCRdb table lists in-frame clones only, not all of them. V and J calls and clone size are copied from that table; D and trimming were computed from the DNA. The data show roughly 200,000 clones, with 90% seen just once and about 1.3% held by the top ten. Trimming pared 4 bases from V and 0 bases from J, leaving 13 bases between. This CDR3 is built from 16 residues. Germline V gene lookup returns CDR1 SGHNT and CDR2 YYREEE (reference sequence).

Sequences were obtained from PBMCs or T cells enriched from blood (not recorded which). The rearrangement uses TRBV5-4 and TRBJ1-4, with D maybe TRBD1 (5 bases). This sequence originates from a man aged 25-40 years who had recovered from COVID-19. The CDR3 reads CASSPNGQATNEKLFF. The CDR3 DNA follows: TGTGCCAGCAGCCCCAATGGACAAGCAACTAATGAAAAACTGTTTTTT.